This T cell receptor (beta chain) was captured by sequencing in a study of blood T cell repertoires in COVID-19. The overall study: From the United States, Italy and Spain came samples of acute and convalescent COVID-19. Sources were T cells, B-cell-depleted T cells, or PBMCs; the material itself was cDNA or gDNA.

Original handling: The authors estimated nucleated cell counts from reference gene primer amplification. The data were produced by immunoSEQ multiplex PCR, yet TCRdb's version contains in-frame clones alone and is incomplete. That table is the source of V, J and clone size, and D and trimming were worked out from the DNA. The table includes roughly 300,000 clones, around four fifths detected once. This CDR3 is built from 15 residues. V lost 2 bases and J lost 3, with 10 bases in between. Germline V gene lookup returns CDR1 SNHLY and CDR2 FYNNEI. The source material was peripheral blood. This TCR was recovered from a woman aged 45-65 years with acute or convalescent COVID-19. This rearrangement joins TRBV2 to TRBJ2-2, with a possible D match to TRBD1 (5 bases). The CDR3 DNA reads as TGTGCCAGCAGTGAACAGGGTACGGACACCGGGGAGCTGTTTTTT. Its protein is CASSEQGTDTGELFF.